This entry features one TCR beta chain sequence. The antigen is not known. Trimming took 3 bases from V and 3 from J, leaving 15 bases between them. CDR3 length: 15 amino acids. The germline gives CDR1 MGHRA, CDR2 YSYEKL. Time point of the sample: after dendritic cell vaccination, including at tumor progression/relapse. Primers: 60 V beta forward and 13 J beta reverse. The table came from immunoSEQ multiplex PCR; TCRdb's copy has only in-frame clones and leaves some out. The sample has 50,000 to 75,000 clones, over 75% seen once. This entry is derived from a study of glioma-infiltrating T cells after dendritic cell vaccination. Study-level background: Autologous tumor lysate was loaded overnight onto monocyte-derived dendritic cells grown 7 to 8 days with IL-4 and GM-CSF. Dendritic cell vaccine was injected intradermally three times, biweekly. Study-level results: Higher TCR clonality did not directly relate to longer survival.

This TCR came from a human donor with glioblastoma. The chain recombines TRBV4-1 with TRBJ2-7; D is unresolved. The specimen comprised blood, sampled after dendritic cell vaccination. The CDR3 bases are TGCGCCAGCAGCCAGGGTCCGTCTGCGGTCTACGAGCAGTACTTC. It translates to CASSQGPSAVYEQYF.